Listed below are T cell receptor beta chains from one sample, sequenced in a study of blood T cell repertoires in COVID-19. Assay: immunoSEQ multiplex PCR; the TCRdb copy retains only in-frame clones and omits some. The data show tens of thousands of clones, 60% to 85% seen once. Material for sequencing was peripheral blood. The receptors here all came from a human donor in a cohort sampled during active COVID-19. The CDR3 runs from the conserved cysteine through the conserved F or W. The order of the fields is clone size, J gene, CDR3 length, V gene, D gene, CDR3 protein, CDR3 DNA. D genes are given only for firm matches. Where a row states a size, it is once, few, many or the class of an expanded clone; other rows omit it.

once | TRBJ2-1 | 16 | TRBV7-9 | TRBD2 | CASSLGSGRGYNEQFF | TGTGCCAGCAGCTTAGGTAGCGGGAGAGGGTACAATGAGCAGTTCTTC
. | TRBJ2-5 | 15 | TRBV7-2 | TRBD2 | CASSWGGRPQETQYF | TGTGCCAGCAGCTGGGGGGGGAGGCCCCAAGAGACCCAGTACTTC
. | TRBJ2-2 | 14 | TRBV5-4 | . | CASTESSDTGELFF | TGTGCCAGCACCGAGTCTTCGGACACCGGGGAGCTGTTTTTT
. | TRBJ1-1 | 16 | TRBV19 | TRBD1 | CASSRGDRDMNTEAFF | TGTGCCAGTAGTAGGGGGGACAGGGACATGAACACTGAAGCTTTCTTT
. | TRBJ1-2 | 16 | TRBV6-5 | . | CASSYGGGQGVSGYTF | TGTGCCAGCAGTTATGGGGGGGGGCAGGGCGTTAGTGGCTACACCTTC
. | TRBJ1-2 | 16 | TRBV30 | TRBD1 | CAWSEGGAVPSYGYTF | TGTGCCTGGAGCGAAGGGGGCGCGGTTCCCTCTTATGGCTACACCTTC
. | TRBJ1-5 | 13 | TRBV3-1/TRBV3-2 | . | CASSPGGGQPQHF | TGTGCCAGCAGCCCGGGAGGGGGTCAGCCCCAGCATTTT
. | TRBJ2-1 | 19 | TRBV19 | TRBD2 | CASKSLAGRLQGPYNEQFF | TGTGCCAGTAAATCCCTAGCGGGGCGCCTACAGGGACCCTACAATGAGCAGTTCTTC
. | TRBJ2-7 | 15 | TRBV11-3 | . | CASSLVRRIPYEQYF | TGTGCCAGCAGCTTAGTAAGGCGGATCCCCTACGAGCAGTACTTC
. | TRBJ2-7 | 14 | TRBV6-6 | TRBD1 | CASSSFDRGREQYF | TGTGCCAGCAGTTCTTTCGACAGGGGCCGCGAGCAGTACTTC
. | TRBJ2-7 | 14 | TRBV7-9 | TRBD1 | CASSYGTGVYEQYF | TGTGCCAGCAGCTACGGGACAGGGGTCTACGAGCAGTACTTC
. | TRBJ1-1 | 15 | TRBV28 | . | CASRPRRGLNTEAFF | TGTGCCAGCAGACCGCGGAGAGGGCTGAACACTGAAGCTTTCTTT
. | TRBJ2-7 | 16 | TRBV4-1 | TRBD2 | CASSRTLAGGTYEQYF | TGCGCCAGCAGCCGCACACTAGCGGGGGGTACTTACGAGCAGTACTTC
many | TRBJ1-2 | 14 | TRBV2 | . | CASSDGQGPYGYTF | TGTGCCAGCAGTGACGGCCAGGGGCCCTATGGCTACACCTTC
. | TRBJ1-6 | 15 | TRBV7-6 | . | CASSLGGGHNSPLHF | TGTGCCAGCAGCTTAGGCGGGGGACATAATTCACCCCTCCACTTT
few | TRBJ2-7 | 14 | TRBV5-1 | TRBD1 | CASSPGTGVYEQYF | TGCGCCAGCAGCCCCGGGACAGGGGTCTACGAGCAGTACTTC
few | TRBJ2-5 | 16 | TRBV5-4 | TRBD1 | CASSLRTGKGQETQYF | TGTGCCAGCAGCTTGAGGACAGGGAAGGGTCAAGAGACCCAGTACTTC
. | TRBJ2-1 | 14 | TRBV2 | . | CASSFRQLGSEQFF | TGTGCCAGCAGCTTCAGACAGTTGGGCAGCGAGCAGTTCTTC
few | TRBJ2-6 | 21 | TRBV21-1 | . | CASSKGPLSGTEPLEANVLTF | TGTGCCAGCAGCAAGGGCCCACTTTCTGGAACAGAACCTTTGGAGGCCAACGTCCTGACTTTC
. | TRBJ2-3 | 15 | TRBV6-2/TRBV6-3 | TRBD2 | CASSDAGGGRDTQYF | TGTGCCAGCAGTGATGCGGGGGGGGGAAGAGATACGCAGTATTTT
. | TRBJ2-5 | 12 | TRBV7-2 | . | CASSPPYGAQYF | TGTGCCAGCAGCCCACCATACGGGGCCCAGTACTTC
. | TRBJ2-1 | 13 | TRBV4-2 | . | CASSHARNNEQFF | TGTGCCAGCAGCCACGCCAGGAACAATGAGCAGTTCTTC
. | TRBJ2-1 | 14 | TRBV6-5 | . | CAPWASRSYNEQFF | TGTGCCCCCTGGGCGTCCCGCTCCTACAATGAGCAGTTCTTC
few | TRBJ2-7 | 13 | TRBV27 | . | CASSLREGYEQYF | TGTGCCAGCAGTCTACGGGAAGGCTACGAGCAGTACTTC
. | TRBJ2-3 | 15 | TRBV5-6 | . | CASSFGGGRTDTQYF | TGTGCCAGCAGCTTTGGAGGGGGCCGCACAGATACGCAGTATTTT
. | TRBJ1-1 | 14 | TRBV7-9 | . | CASSPTRWNTEAFF | TGTGCCAGCAGCCCCACCAGGTGGAACACTGAAGCTTTCTTT
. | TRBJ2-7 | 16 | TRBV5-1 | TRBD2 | CASSVRSSGRTYEQYF | TGCGCCAGCAGCGTGCGTTCTAGCGGGAGGACCTACGAGCAGTACTTC
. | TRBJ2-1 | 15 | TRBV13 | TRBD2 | CASAWASGGIDEQFF | TGTGCCAGCGCCTGGGCTAGCGGGGGTATAGATGAGCAGTTCTTC
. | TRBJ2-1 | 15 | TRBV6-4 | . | CASSDSGTFINEQFF | TGTGCCAGCAGTGACTCGGGCACCTTCATCAATGAGCAGTTCTTC
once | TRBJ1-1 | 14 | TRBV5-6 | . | CASSPVGAYTEAFF | TGTGCCAGCAGCCCGGTAGGGGCATACACTGAAGCTTTCTTT
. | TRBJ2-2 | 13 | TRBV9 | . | CASSRDSTGELFF | TGTGCCAGCAGCCGAGACAGTACCGGGGAGCTGTTTTTT
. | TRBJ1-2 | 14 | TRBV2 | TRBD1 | CASKGTGGDYGYTF | TGTGCCAGCAAAGGGACAGGGGGGGACTATGGCTACACCTTC
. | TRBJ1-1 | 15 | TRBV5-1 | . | CASRSGDGMNTEAFF | TGCGCCAGCAGATCGGGGGATGGGATGAACACTGAAGCTTTCTTT
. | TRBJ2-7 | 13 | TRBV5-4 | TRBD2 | CASSTSGALEQYF | TGTGCCAGCAGCACTAGCGGGGCCCTAGAGCAGTACTTC
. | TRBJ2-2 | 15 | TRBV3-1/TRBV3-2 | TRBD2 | CASSLILAGTGELFF | TGTGCCAGCAGCCTTATCCTAGCGGGCACCGGGGAGCTGTTTTTT
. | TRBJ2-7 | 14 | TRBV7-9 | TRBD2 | CASSPRGGAYEQYF | TGTGCCAGCAGCCCCCGGGGGGGGGCGTACGAGCAGTACTTC
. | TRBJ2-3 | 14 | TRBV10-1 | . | CASSASGAGDTQYF | TGCGCCAGCAGTGCGAGTGGGGCTGGCGATACGCAGTATTTT
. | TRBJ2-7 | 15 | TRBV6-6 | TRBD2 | CASRAGTSGSYEQYF | TGTGCCAGCAGAGCCGGGACTAGCGGGAGCTACGAGCAGTACTTC
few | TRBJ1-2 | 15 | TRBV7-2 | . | CASSLGGRPGDGYTF | TGTGCCAGCAGCTTAGGAGGGAGACCTGGGGATGGCTACACCTTC
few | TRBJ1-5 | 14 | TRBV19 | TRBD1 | CASRTDRGPQPQHF | TGTGCCAGTAGGACTGACAGGGGGCCTCAGCCCCAGCATTTT
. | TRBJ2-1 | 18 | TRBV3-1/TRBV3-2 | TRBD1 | CASSQGTGGVGSYNEQFF | TGTGCCAGCAGCCAGGGGACAGGGGGCGTGGGCTCCTACAATGAGCAGTTCTTC
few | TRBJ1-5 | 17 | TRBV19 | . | CASSIPPTWGGNQPQHF | TGTGCCAGTAGTATTCCCCCGACATGGGGCGGCAATCAGCCCCAGCATTTT
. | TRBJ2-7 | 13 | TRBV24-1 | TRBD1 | CATSDFTGDEQYF | TGTGCCACCAGTGATTTTACAGGGGACGAGCAGTACTTC
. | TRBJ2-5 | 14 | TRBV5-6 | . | CASSLGTRDETQYF | TGTGCCAGCAGCTTGGGAACTAGAGATGAGACCCAGTACTTC
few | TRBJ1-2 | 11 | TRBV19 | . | CASRGGDGYTF | TGTGCCAGTCGGGGGGGCGATGGCTACACCTTC
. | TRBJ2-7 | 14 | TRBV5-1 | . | CASSLSGGAYEQYF | TGCGCCAGCAGCTTGTCCGGCGGAGCCTACGAGCAGTACTTC
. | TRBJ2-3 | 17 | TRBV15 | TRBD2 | CATSEGLVRSSTDTQYF | TGTGCCACCAGCGAAGGACTAGTCCGATCTAGCACAGATACGCAGTATTTT
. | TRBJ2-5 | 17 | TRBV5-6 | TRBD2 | CASSLVSQSGGAETQYF | TGTGCCAGCAGCTTGGTGTCCCAAAGCGGGGGGGCAGAGACCCAGTACTTC
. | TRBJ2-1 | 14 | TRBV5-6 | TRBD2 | CASIGLAGGNEQFF | TGTGCCAGCATAGGCCTAGCGGGAGGGAATGAGCAGTTCTTC
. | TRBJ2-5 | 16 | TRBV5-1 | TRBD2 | CASSLGASGSLETQYF | TGCGCCAGCAGCTTGGGGGCTAGCGGGAGCCTAGAGACCCAGTACTTC
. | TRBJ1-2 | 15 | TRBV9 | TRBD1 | CASSLTGGPDYGYTF | TGTGCCAGCAGCCTCACAGGGGGCCCGGACTATGGCTACACCTTC
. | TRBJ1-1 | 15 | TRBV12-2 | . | CASRLSATPGTEAFF | TGTGCAAGTCGCTTGTCCGCTACCCCGGGCACTGAAGCTTTCTTT
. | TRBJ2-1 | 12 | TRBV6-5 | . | CASSYPVDEQFF | TGTGCCAGCAGTTACCCCGTAGATGAGCAGTTCTTC
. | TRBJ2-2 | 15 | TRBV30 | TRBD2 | CAHGGATSNTGELFF | TGTGCCCACGGGGGGGCTACCAGTAACACCGGGGAGCTGTTTTTT
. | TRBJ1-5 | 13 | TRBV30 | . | CAWSQGLVQPQHF | TGTGCCTGGAGCCAGGGGTTGGTCCAGCCCCAGCATTTT
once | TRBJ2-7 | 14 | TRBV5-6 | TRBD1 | CASSRQGGGYEQYF | TGTGCCAGCAGCCGACAGGGGGGAGGCTACGAGCAGTACTTC
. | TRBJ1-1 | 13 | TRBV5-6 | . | CASSLGHSTEAFF | TGTGCCAGCAGCTTGGGACACAGCACTGAAGCTTTCTTT